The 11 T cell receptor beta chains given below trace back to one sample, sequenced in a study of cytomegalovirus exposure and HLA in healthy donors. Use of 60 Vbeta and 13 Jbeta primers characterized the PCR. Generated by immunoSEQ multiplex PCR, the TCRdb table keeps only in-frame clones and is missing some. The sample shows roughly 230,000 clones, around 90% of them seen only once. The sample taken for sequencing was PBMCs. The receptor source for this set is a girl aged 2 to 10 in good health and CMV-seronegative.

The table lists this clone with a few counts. The CDR3 region is CASSGGQDYEQYF. The CDR3 region has the DNA TGTGCCAGCAGTGGGGGACAGGACTACGAGCAGTACTTC. The chain couples TRBV6-1 to TRBJ2-7; 8 bases are shared with TRBD1. Germline CDR1 is MNHNS and CDR2 is SASEGT. The CDR3 extends over 13 amino acids. The trim removed 4 bases at V and 3 bases at J, leaving 2 bases unmatched.

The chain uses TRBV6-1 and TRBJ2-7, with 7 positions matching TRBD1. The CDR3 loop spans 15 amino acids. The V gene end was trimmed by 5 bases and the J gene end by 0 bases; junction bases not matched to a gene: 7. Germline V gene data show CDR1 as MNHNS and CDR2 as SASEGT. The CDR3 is CASSPTGDSSYEQYF. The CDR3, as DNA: TGTGCCAGCAGTCCAACAGGGGACAGCTCCTACGAGCAGTACTTC.

DNA of the CDR3: TGTGCCAGCAGTTACCGACCGGAGCGAATCTCCCCCGAGTATTTT. This translates into CASSYRPERISPEYF. The chain joins TRBV6-5 to TRBJ2-3, with unresolved D. The V end was cut by 2 bases, the J end by 13 bases, with 22 bases between. CDR3 length: 15 amino acids. Germline V gene data show CDR1 as MNHEY and CDR2 as SVGAGI.

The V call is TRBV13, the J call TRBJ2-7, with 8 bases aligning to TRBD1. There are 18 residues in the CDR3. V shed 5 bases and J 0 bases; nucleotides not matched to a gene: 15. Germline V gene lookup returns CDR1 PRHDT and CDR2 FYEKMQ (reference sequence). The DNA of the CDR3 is TGTGCCAGCAGCCCCGTTACCGGACAGGGATTATCCTCCTACGAGCAGTACTTC. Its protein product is CASSPVTGQGLSSYEQYF.

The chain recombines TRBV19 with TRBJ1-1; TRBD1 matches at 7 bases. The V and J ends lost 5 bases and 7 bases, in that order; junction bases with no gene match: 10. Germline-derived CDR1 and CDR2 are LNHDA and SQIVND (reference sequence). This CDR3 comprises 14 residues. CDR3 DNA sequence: TGTGCCAGTAGTCTGACAGGGCCGCATCTTGAAGCTTTCTTT. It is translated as CASSLTGPHLEAFF.

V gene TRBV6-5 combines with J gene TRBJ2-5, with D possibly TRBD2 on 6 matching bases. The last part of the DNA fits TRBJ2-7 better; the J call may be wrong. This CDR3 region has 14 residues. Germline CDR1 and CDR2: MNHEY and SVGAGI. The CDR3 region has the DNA TGTGCCAGCACCAATCGGGACTCCACTAACGAGCAGTACTTC. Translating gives CASTNRDSTNEQYF.

CDR3 sequence (DNA): TGTGCCAGCAGCCACCAGAGGAGCTCCTACAATGAGCAGTTCTTC. Encoded protein: CASSHQRSSYNEQFF. This chain links TRBV14 with TRBJ2-1; D is unclear. Trimming removed 3 bases at V and 0 bases at J, with 9 bases between. Germline CDR1 SGHDN, CDR2 FVKESK. This CDR3 contains 15 residues.

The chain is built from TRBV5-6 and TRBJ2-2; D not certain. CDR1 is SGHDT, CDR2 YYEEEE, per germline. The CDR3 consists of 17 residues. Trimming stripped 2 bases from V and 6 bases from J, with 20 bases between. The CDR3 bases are TGTGCCAGCAGCTTCCTACCGCTGAAGCTCAAACCCGGGGAGCTGTTTTTT. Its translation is CASSFLPLKLKPGELFF.

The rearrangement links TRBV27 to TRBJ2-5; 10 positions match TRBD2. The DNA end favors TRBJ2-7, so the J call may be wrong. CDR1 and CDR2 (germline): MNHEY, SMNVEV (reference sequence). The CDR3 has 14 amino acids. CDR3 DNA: TGTGCCAGCAGTGGGACTAGCGACTCCTACGAGCAGTACTTC. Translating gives CASSGTSDSYEQYF.

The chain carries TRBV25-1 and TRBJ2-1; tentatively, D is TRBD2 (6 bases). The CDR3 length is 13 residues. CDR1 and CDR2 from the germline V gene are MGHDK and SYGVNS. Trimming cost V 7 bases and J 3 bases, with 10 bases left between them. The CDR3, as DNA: TGTGCCAGCAAGTTGACTAGCTACAATGAGCAGTTCTTC. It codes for CASKLTSYNEQFF.

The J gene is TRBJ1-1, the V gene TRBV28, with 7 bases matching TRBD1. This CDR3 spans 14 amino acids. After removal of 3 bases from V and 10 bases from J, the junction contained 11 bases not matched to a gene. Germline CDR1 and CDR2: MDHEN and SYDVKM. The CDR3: CASSFGFGQGGAFF. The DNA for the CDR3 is TGTGCCAGCAGTTTCGGATTTGGGCAGGGGGGAGCTTTCTTT.